The subject of this entry is one T cell receptor (beta chain). Its cognate antigen is unknown. These data originate in a study of tumor-infiltrating lymphocytes in primary liver carcinoma. Findings and limits, study-wide: The overlap of tumor-adjacent and tumor-blood pairs was smaller than that of tumor region pairs. Blood's top-250-clone fraction was significantly lower than that of tumors (p = 0.039).

Priming with a constant-region primer yielded TCR beta cDNA from 450 to 600 ng total RNA. ARM-PCR, slightly modified, supplied the TCR beta libraries through three nested multiplex PCR rounds. TCRdb re-derived calls from the multiplex PCR reads in MiXCR, one entry per CDR3 protein. Of roughly 49,000 distinct CDR3 sequences in the sample, over 65% were seen once. The study co-extracted DNA and RNA from around 20-30 mg of unsorted bulk tissue. Each of the tumor samples contained in excess of 90% viable tumor cells. The source of this sequence is a man aged 35 to 55 with primary liver carcinoma and hepatitis B virus infection. The sequenced material came from liver tumor tissue from sampling region 5. Subset here: tumor region T5, tumor centre.

The CDR3 reads CASSSILRQGTNEQFF. CDR3 sequence (DNA): TGTGCCAGCAGCTCCATTCTTCGACAGGGGACGAATGAGCAGTTCTTC. V usage is TRBV11-1 and J usage is TRBJ2-1; 8 bases are a match to TRBD1. CDR3 length: 16 amino acids. The V gene end was trimmed by 4 bases and the J gene end by 7 bases; junction bases not matched to a gene: 12. Germline CDR1 and CDR2: SGHAT and FQDESV (reference sequence). Looking up the rest from reference TRBV11-1 and TRBJ2-1 gives the full variable domain: EAEVAQSPRYKITEKSQAVAFWCDPISGHATLYWYRQILGQGPELLVQFQDESVVDDSQLPKDRFSAERLKGVDSTLKIQPAELGDSAMYLCASSSILRQGTNEQFFGPGTRLTVL.